These 26 T cell receptor beta chains share one sample of origin, sequenced in a study of CD8 T cells in Susac syndrome. When the RNA was reverse transcribed, random hexamers were used with an input of roughly 0.45 to 1 ug. TCRdb re-called the immunoSEQ multiplex PCR reads through MiXCR, storing one row per CDR3 protein. The data show some 450,000 distinct CDR3 sequences, with around 85% seen just once and approximately 0.12% held by the top ten. The sequencing sample was made of CD8+ T cells from PBMCs. These receptors came from a human donor with multiple sclerosis.

The sample holds one count of this clonotype. The V gene is TRBV10-1, the J gene TRBJ2-7; 9 positions agree with TRBD1. CDR3 length: 15 amino acids. V trimming: 3 bases; J trimming: 3 bases; junction bases outside the gene matches: 6. CDR1 is WNHNN and CDR2 is SYGVQD in the germline V gene (reference sequence). For the CDR3, the DNA is TGCGCCAGCAGTGAAGGACAGGGGAGAGACTACGAGCAGTACTTC. It specifies CASSEGQGRDYEQYF.

The chain recombines TRBV14 with TRBJ1-1; D not certain. The CDR3 length is 17 residues. CDR1 is SGHDN, CDR2 FVKESK, per germline. Trimming took off 0 bases at V and 4 bases at J, with 18 bases between the two ends. CDR3 nucleotides: TGTGCCAGCAGCCAAGAGGACCGGGGAGACTATTCCACTGAAGCTTTCTTT. This gives the protein CASSQEDRGDYSTEAFF. The full variable domain, its missing parts supplied by reference TRBV14 and TRBJ1-1, is EAGVTQFPSHSVIEKGQTVTLRCDPISGHDNLYWYRRVMGKEIKFLLHFVKESKQDESGMPNNRFLAERTGGTYSTLKVQPAELEDSGVYFCASSQEDRGDYSTEAFFGQGTRLTVV.

The chain's CDR3 is CSARDGQAVRDTQYF. The CDR3 bases are TGCAGTGCTAGAGATGGCCAGGCGGTAAGAGATACGCAGTATTTT. The chain carries TRBV20-1 and TRBJ2-3; D gene ambiguous. This CDR3 has 15 amino acids. Germline CDR1 is DFQATT and CDR2 is SNEGSKA (reference sequence). Trimming took 0 bases from V and 5 from J, leaving 15 bases between them.

This sequence joins TRBV19 and TRBJ2-5; the match to TRBD1 covers 7 bases. The germline V gene has CDR1 LNHDA and CDR2 SQIVND (reference sequence). The CDR3 contains 15 residues. Trimming removed 3 bases from V and 4 bases from J; junction bases left unmatched: 8. CDR3 sequence reads: CASSIEGAVRETQYF. The CDR3 DNA is TGTGCCAGTAGTATCGAGGGGGCCGTAAGAGAGACCCAGTACTTC.

This rearrangement joins TRBV20-1 to TRBJ2-1, with D perhaps given as TRBD1 or TRBD2 (5 bases each). This CDR3 is built from 15 residues. The V end lost 6 bases, the J end lost 1 base, and 16 bases lay between the germline ends. Germline V gives CDR1 DFQATT, CDR2 SNEGSKA (reference sequence). CDR3 DNA sequence: TGCAGTGCCAAATCAGGGAGAGCGTCCTACAATGAGCAGTTCTTC. Translating it yields CSAKSGRASYNEQFF.

The genes are TRBV7-8 and TRBJ2-3; D ambiguous. In germline, CDR1 is SGHVS, CDR2 FQNEAQ. V dropped 5 bases and J dropped 3 bases, with 9 bases sitting between them. The CDR3 spans 13 residues. CDR3 nucleotide sequence: TGTGCCAGCAGCCCAATTCGGACAGATACGCAGTATTTT. Its translation is CASSPIRTDTQYF.

This chain connects TRBV6-1 to TRBJ2-1; 9 bases fit TRBD1. After removal of 3 bases from V and 9 bases from J, the junction contained 3 bases not matched to a gene. The germline gives CDR1 MNHNS, CDR2 SASEGT. The CDR3 loop spans 13 amino acids. DNA for the CDR3: TGTGCCAGCAGTGAGGGACAGGGCTTTGAGCAGTTCTTC. Translation: CASSEGQGFEQFF.

This clonotype occurred once. The CDR3 loop is CASSYTTDTGELFF. CDR3 sequence (DNA): TGTGCCAGCAGCTACACAACGGACACCGGGGAGCTGTTTTTT. The gene calls are TRBV2 and TRBJ2-2; no reliable D call. The CDR3 is 14 amino acids. Germline CDR1 SNHLY, CDR2 FYNNEI. V lost 6 bases to trimming and J lost 3 bases, with 11 bases between them.

This clonotype was found a few times. The V call is TRBV5-4, the J call TRBJ2-7; D unresolved. V shed 3 bases and J shed 1 base, with 8 bases lying between them. Germline V gene data show CDR1 as SGHNT and CDR2 as YYREEE (reference sequence). The CDR3 length is 13 residues. The CDR3 coding sequence is TGTGCCAGCAGCTACGGTACATCCTACGAGCAGTACTTC. It translates to CASSYGTSYEQYF.

This clonotype was detected once. The genes are TRBV6-1 and TRBJ2-3, with TRBD2 as a possible D gene (5 bases). In germline, CDR1 is MNHNS, CDR2 SASEGT. There are 17 residues in the CDR3. The V and J ends lost 6 bases and 0 bases respectively, with 19 bases between them. CDR3 nucleotide sequence: TGTGCCAGCAGCCCACCCTTGGAGGCCCGAAGCACAGATACGCAGTATTTT. This encodes CASSPPLEARSTDTQYF.

The V call is TRBV6-5, the J call TRBJ1-1; D is unresolved. Germline-derived CDR1 and CDR2 are MNHEY and SVGAGI. The CDR3 sequence is 15 residues long. Deletions cut 0 bases from V and 1 base from J, with 9 bases between. DNA of the CDR3: TGTGCCAGCAGTTACTCGCCAGATACGAACACTGAAGCTTTCTTT. This encodes CASSYSPDTNTEAFF.

V gene TRBV14 combines with J gene TRBJ2-7, with D possibly TRBD2 on 6 matching bases. Per germline, CDR1 SGHDN and CDR2 FVKESK. V was pared by 0 bases and J by 5 bases, with 14 bases between. The CDR3 contains 15 residues. The chain's CDR3 is CASSQEPLGGHEQYF. For the CDR3, the DNA is TGTGCCAGCAGCCAAGAGCCTCTGGGGGGACACGAGCAGTACTTC.

J is TRBJ2-5 and V is TRBV5-5, with D possibly being TRBD1 or TRBD2 (5 bases each). CDR1 and CDR2 from the germline V gene are SGHKS and YYEKEE (reference sequence). Between the trimmed V and J ends, which lost 3 bases and 1 base, there was a span of 13 bases. The CDR3 is 15 amino acids. Here the CDR3 reads CASSSGRQSQETQYF. The CDR3 DNA is TGTGCCAGCAGCTCGGGGCGGCAGAGCCAAGAGACCCAGTACTTC. Looking up the rest from reference TRBV5-5 and TRBJ2-5 gives the full variable domain: DAGVTQSPTHLIKTRGQQVTLRCSPISGHKSVSWYQQVLGQGPQFIFQYYEKEERGRGNFPDRFSARQFPNYSSELNVNALLLGDSALYLCASSSGRQSQETQYFGPGTRLLVL.

The chain carries TRBV28 and TRBJ2-5; 8 positions match TRBD2. CDR1 is MDHEN and CDR2 is SYDVKM in the germline V gene. The CDR3 is 16 residues long. V dropped 1 base and J dropped 2; count of bases not matched to a gene: 6. CDR3 sequence reads: CASSLLAGRGQETQYF. In DNA, the CDR3 is TGTGCCAGCAGTTTATTAGCGGGGAGGGGGCAAGAGACCCAGTACTTC. Drawing the rest from reference TRBV28 and TRBJ2-5, the complete variable domain is DVKVTQSSRYLVKRTGEKVFLECVQDMDHENMFWYRQDPGLGLRLIYFSYDVKMKEKGDIPEGYSVSREKKERFSLILESASTNQTSMYLCASSLLAGRGQETQYFGPGTRLLVL.

The chain recombines TRBV18 with TRBJ2-3, with D possibly TRBD1 on 6 matching bases. V dropped 2 bases and J dropped 6 bases, with 9 bases sitting between them. CDR3 length: 13 amino acids. Germline loops: CDR1 KGHSH, CDR2 LQKENI. The CDR3 region has the DNA TGTGCCAGCTCACCAGACAGGTGGGATACGCAGTATTTT. Translated, it gives CASSPDRWDTQYF.

As for this clonotype: Germline is not matched at one junction end, which may reflect a read error. The J gene is TRBJ2-5, the V gene TRBV6-5, with a weak D call TRBD2 (6 bases). Germline-derived CDR1 and CDR2 are MNHEY and SVGAGI. The CDR3 sequence is 12 residues long. The CDR3 region has the DNA TGTGCCAGCAATTACGGTGGGGAGGCCCAGTACTTC. Translation: CASNYGGEAQYF.

The gene calls are TRBV7-7 and TRBJ2-1; maybe TRBD2 (6 bases). CDR1 and CDR2 from the germline V gene are SSHAT and FNYEAQ (reference sequence). This CDR3 has 13 amino acids. V gave up 3 bases and J gave up 9 bases, with 12 bases separating them. The CDR3 loop reads CASSLRGGVEQFF. For the CDR3, the DNA is TGTGCCAGCAGCTTGAGGGGCGGGGTTGAGCAGTTCTTC.

The chain couples TRBV28 to TRBJ2-7, with TRBD1 matching over 9 bases. Germline V gives CDR1 MDHEN, CDR2 SYDVKM. The V gene end was trimmed by 5 bases and the J gene end by 5 bases; junction bases not matched to a gene: 16. The CDR3 has 17 amino acids. CDR3 protein: CASSTYKPGQGVHEQYF. The CDR3 DNA is TGTGCCAGCAGTACGTACAAACCGGGACAGGGTGTCCACGAGCAGTACTTC.

The chain couples TRBV28 to TRBJ1-5; 8 nucleotides match TRBD1. The ends lost 1 base at V and 2 bases at J; junction bases unmatched: 4. Germline lookup yields CDR1 MDHEN and CDR2 SYDVKM. There are 16 residues in the CDR3. The CDR3 DNA sequence: TGTGCCAGCAGTTTATATTCAGGGGGCGGCAATCAGCCCCAGCATTTT. Translating gives CASSLYSGGGNQPQHF.

This clonotype has more than one count but fewer than ten. The chain is built from TRBV25-1 and TRBJ2-1; a weak D match, TRBD1 (6 bases). The CDR3 is 13 residues long. V lost 3 bases and J 3 bases, leaving 6 bases between the germline ends. Germline-derived CDR1 and CDR2 are MGHDK and SYGVNS. The CDR3 coding sequence is TGTGCCAGCAGTGAGGACAGCTACAATGAGCAGTTCTTC. Translation gives CASSEDSYNEQFF.

The rearrangement uses TRBV29-1 and TRBJ2-3; D is undetermined. Trimming removed 7 bases from V and 2 bases from J, with 13 bases in between. CDR1 and CDR2 from the germline V gene are SQVTM and ANQGSEA. This CDR3 has 13 amino acids. CDR3 coding DNA: TGCAGCGCCCCGGAAGGCCACACAGATACGCAGTATTTT. Its protein product is CSAPEGHTDTQYF.

This clonotype was detected only once. V and J are TRBV2 and TRBJ2-1, with a possible D match to TRBD2 (5 bases). This CDR3 is built from 16 residues. With 5 bases removed from V and 1 base from J, the gap between germline ends came to 15 bases. CDR1 is SNHLY, CDR2 FYNNEI, per germline. The CDR3 DNA reads TGTGCCAGCAGTAGAAAGGACTTGAGGTCCTACAATGAGCAGTTCTTC. It yields the protein CASSRKDLRSYNEQFF.

As concerns this clonotype: The germline gene is not matched at one end of the junction; a read error may be the cause. The genes are TRBV5-1 and TRBJ2-2, with D possibly TRBD1 on 6 matching bases. This CDR3 has 15 amino acids. Germline-derived CDR1 and CDR2 are SGHRS and YFSETQ. CDR3 in DNA: TGCGCCAGCAGCTTGTGGACAGAGCGGACCGGGGAGCTTTTTTTT. It encodes CASSLWTERTGELFF.

The chain is built from TRBV27 and TRBJ1-5; TRBD1 might be the D (6 bases). Trimming removed 5 bases from V and 7 bases from J, with 15 bases in between. This CDR3 contains 14 residues. CDR1 is MNHEY, CDR2 SMNVEV, per germline (reference sequence). This chain's CDR3 is CASSQLGARQPQHF. In DNA form, the CDR3 reads TGTGCCAGCAGTCAACTGGGGGCGAGACAGCCCCAGCATTTT.

The chain combines TRBV10-1 with TRBJ1-1; D is unclear. This CDR3 spans 14 amino acids. V lost 2 bases to trimming and J lost 0 bases, with 7 bases between them. Germline assignment: CDR1 WNHNN and CDR2 SYGVQD (reference sequence). CDR3 nucleotide sequence: TGCGCCAGCAGTGAGACAAGAATGAACACTGAAGCTTTCTTT. Translation: CASSETRMNTEAFF.

V usage is TRBV6-4 and J usage is TRBJ1-2; D is undetermined. CDR1 is MRHNA and CDR2 is SNTAGT in the germline V gene. V lost 6 bases and J 2 bases, leaving 13 bases between the germline ends. The CDR3 extends over 14 amino acids. DNA of the CDR3: TGTGCCAGCAGCCCTTCGTCTGAAAACTATGGCTACACCTTC. Translated: CASSPSSENYGYTF.